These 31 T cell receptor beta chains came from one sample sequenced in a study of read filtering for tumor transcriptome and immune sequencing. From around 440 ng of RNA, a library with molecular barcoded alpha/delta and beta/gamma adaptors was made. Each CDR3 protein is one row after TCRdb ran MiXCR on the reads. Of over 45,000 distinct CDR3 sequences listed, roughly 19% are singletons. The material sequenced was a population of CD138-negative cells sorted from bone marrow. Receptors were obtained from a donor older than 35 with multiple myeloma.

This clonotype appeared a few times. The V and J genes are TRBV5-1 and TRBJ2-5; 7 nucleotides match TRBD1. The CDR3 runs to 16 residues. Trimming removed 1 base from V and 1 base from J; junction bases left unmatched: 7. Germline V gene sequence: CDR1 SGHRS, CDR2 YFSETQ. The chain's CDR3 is CASSLRRTGSQETQYF. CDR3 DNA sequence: TGCGCCAGCAGCTTGAGAAGGACAGGCAGCCAAGAGACCCAGTACTTC.

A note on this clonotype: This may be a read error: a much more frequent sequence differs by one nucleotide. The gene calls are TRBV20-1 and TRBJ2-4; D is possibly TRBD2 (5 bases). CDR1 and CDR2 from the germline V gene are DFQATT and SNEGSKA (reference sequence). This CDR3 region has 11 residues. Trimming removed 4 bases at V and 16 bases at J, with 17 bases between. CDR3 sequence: CSAMPRDSPYF. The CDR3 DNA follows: TGCAGTGCTATGCCCCGGGATTCCCCATACTTC.

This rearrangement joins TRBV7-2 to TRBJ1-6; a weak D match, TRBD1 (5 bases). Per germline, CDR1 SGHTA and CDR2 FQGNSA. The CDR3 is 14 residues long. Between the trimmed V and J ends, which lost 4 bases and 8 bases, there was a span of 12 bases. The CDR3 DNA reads TGTGCCAGCAGCTCGCAGGGTGCGGATTCACCCCTCCACTTT. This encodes CASSSQGADSPLHF.

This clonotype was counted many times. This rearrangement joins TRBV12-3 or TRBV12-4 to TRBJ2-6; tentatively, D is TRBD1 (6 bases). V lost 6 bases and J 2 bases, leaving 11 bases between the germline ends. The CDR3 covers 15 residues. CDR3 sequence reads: CASSRTGTGANVLTF. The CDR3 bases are TGTGCCAGCAGCCGAACAGGGACTGGGGCCAACGTCCTGACTTTC.

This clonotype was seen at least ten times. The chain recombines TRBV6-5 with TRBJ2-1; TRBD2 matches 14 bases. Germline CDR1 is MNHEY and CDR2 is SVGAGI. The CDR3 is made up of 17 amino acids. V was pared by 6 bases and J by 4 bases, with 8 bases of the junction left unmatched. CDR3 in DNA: TGTGCCAGCAGACCCGGGACTAGCGGGAGTTTTTACAATGAGCAGTTCTTC. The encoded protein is CASRPGTSGSFYNEQFF.

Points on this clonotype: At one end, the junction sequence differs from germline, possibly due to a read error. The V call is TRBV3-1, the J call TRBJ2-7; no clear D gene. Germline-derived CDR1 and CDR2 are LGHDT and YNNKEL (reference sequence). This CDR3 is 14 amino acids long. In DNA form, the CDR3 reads TGTGCCAGCCGCCGGGCTGTGTCCTCCCACGAGCAGTACTTC. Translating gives CASRRAVSSHEQYF.

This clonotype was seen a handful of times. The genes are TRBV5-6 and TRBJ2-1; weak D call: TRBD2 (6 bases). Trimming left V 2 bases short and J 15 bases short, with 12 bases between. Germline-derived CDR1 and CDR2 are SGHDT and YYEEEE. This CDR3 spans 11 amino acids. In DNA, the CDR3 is TGTGCCAGCAGCTTCGGGACTTTTCTGTTCTTC. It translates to CASSFGTFLFF.

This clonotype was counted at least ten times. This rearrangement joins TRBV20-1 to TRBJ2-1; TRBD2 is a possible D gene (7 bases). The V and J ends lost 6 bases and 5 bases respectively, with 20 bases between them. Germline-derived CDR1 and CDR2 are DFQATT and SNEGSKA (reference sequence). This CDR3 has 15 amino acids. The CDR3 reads CSAGGAGSVDNEQFF. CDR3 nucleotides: TGCAGTGCAGGGGGGGCAGGGTCGGTCGACAATGAGCAGTTCTTC.

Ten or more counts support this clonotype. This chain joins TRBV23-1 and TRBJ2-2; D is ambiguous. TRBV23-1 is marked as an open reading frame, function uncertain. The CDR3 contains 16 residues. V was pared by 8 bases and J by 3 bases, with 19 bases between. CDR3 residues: CASEGRSSDDTGELFF. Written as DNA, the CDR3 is TGCGCCAGCGAAGGCCGCTCAAGTGACGACACCGGGGAGCTGTTTTTT.

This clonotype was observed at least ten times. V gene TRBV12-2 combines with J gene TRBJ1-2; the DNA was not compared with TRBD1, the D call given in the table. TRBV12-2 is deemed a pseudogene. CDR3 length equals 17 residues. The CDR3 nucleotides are TGTGCAAGTCGCTTATCTCGGGTCAGGCAGGGGTCAGATGGCTACACCTTC. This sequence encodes CASRLSRVRQGSDGYTF.

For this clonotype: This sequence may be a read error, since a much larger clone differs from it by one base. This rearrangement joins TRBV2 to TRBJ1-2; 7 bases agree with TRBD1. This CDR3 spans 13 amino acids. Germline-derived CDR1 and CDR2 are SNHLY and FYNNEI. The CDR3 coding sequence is TGTACCAGCAGTCAGACAGGGATTTATGGCTACACCTTC. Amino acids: CTSSQTGIYGYTF.

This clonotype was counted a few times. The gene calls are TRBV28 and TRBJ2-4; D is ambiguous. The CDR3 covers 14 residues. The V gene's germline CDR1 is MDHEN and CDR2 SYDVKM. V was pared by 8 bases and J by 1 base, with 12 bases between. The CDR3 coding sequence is TGTGCCAGCGCCGGGTGGCAGGCCAAAAACATTCAGTACTTC. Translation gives CASAGWQAKNIQYF.

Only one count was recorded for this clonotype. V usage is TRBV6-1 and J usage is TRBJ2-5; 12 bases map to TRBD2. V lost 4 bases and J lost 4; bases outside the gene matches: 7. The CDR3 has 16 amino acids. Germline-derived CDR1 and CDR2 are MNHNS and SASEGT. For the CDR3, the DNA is TGTGCCAGCAGTGCCCGACTAGCGGGGGCGCGAGAGACCCAGTACTTC. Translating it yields CASSARLAGARETQYF.

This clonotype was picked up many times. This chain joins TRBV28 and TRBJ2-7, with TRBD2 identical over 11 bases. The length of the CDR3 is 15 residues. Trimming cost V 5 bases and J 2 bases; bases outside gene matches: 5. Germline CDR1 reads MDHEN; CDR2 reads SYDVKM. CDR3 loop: CASSSTSGGPYEQYF. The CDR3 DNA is TGTGCCAGCAGTAGTACTAGCGGGGGACCCTACGAGCAGTACTTC.

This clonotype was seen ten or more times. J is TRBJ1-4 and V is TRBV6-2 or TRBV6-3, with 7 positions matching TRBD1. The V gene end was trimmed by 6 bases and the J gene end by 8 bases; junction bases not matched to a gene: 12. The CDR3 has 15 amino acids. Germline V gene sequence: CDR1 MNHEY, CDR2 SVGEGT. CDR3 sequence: CASSLGQPLSEKLFF. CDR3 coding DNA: TGTGCCAGCAGCCTGGGACAGCCCCTCTCGGAAAAACTGTTTTTT.

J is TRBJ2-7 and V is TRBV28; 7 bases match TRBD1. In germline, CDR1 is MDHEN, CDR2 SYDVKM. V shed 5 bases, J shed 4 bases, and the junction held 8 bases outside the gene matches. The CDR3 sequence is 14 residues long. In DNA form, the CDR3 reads TGTGCCAGCAGTGATCCGGGACAGCTATACGAGCAGTACTTC. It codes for CASSDPGQLYEQYF.

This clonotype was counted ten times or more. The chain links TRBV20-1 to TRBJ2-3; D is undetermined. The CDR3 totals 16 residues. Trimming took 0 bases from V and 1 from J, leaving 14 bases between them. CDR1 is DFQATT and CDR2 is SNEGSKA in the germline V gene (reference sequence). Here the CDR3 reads CSARDPEFVRTDTQYF. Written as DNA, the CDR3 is TGCAGTGCTAGAGATCCAGAATTCGTCCGCACAGATACGCAGTATTTT.

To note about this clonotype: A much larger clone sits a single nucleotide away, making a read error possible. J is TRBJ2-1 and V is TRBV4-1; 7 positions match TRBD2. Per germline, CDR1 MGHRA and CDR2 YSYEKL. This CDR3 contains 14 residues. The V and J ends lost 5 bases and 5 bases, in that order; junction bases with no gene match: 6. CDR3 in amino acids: CASSSAGRDNEQFF. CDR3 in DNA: TGCGCCAGCAGCTCGGCAGGGAGGGACAATGAGCAGTTCTTC.

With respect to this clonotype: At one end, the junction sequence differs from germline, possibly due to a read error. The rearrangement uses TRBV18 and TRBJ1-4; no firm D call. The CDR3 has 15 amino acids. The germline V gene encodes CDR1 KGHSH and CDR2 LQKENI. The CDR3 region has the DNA TGTGCCGGCTCACCAATCCAGTCAGCTAATGAAAAACTGTTTTTT. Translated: CAGSPIQSANEKLFF. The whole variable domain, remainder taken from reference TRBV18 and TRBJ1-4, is NAGVMQNPRHLVRRRGQEARLRCSPMKGHSHVYWYRQLPEEGLKFMVYLQKENIIDESGMPKERFSAEFPKEGPSILRIQQVVRGDSAAYFCAGSPIQSANEKLFFGSGTQLSVL.

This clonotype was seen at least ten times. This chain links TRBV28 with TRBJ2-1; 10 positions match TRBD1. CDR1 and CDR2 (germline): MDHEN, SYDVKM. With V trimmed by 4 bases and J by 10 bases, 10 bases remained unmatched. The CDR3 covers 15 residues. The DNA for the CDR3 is TGTGCCAGCAGTTCCGCCGGGACAGGGGACTACGAGCAGTTCTTC. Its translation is CASSSAGTGDYEQFF.

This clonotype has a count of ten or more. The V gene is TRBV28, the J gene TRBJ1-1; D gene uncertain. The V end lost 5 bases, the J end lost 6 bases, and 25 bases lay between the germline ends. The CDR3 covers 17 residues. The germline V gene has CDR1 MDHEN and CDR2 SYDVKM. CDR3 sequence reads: CASSPVPLSRASAEAFF. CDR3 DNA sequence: TGTGCCAGCAGTCCCGTTCCCCTCTCCCGGGCTTCTGCTGAAGCTTTCTTT.

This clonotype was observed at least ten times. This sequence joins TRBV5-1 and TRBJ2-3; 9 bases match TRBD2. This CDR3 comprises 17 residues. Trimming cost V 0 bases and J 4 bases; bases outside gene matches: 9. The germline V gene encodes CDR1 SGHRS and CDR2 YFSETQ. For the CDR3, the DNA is TGCGCCAGCAGCTTGGCCTATGCGGGAGGGGGCGCAGATACGCAGTATTTT. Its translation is CASSLAYAGGGADTQYF. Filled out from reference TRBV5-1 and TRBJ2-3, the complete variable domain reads KAGVTQTPRYLIKTRGQQVTLSCSPISGHRSVSWYQQTPGQGLQFLFEYFSETQRNKGNFPGRFSGRQFSNSRSEMNVSTLELGDSALYLCASSLAYAGGGADTQYFGPGTRLTVL.

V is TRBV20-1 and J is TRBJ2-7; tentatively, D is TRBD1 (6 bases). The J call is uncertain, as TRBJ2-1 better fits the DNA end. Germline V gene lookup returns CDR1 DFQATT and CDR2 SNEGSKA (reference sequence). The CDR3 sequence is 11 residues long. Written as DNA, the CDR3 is TGCAGTGCTAGAAGGGGGAACGGGCAGTTCTTC. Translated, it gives CSARRGNGQFF.

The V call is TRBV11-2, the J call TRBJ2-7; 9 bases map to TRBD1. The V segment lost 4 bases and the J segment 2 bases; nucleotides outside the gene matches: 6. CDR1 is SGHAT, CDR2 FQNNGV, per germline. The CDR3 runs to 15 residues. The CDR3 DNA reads TGTGCCAGCAGCTACGGACAGGGGTACGCCTACGAGCAGTACTTC. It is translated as CASSYGQGYAYEQYF.

The CDR3 region has the DNA TGCAGTGCTTACCGGGGGCGGGGCGGGGGCTCCTACGAGCAGTACTTC. Translating it yields CSAYRGRGGGSYEQYF. J is TRBJ2-7 and V is TRBV20-1; tentatively, D is TRBD2 (7 bases). Germline V lookup: CDR1 DFQATT, CDR2 SNEGSKA (reference sequence). Trimming shortened V by 5 bases and J by 0 bases, and 20 bases separated the two germline ends. The CDR3 loop spans 16 amino acids.

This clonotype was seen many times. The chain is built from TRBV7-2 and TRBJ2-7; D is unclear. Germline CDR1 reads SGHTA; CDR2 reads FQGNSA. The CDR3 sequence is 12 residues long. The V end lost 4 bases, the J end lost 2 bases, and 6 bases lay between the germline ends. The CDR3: CASSSDTYEQYF. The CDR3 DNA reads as TGTGCCAGCAGCTCCGACACCTACGAGCAGTACTTC.

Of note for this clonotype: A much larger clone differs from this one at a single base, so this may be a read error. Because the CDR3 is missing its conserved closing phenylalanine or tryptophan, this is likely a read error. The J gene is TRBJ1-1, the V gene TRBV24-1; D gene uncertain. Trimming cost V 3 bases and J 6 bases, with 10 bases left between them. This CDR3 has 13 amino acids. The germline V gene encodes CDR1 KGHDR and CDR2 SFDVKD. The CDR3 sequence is CATSDGNIPEAFL. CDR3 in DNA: TGTGCCACCAGTGATGGAAATATACCTGAAGCTTTCTTG.

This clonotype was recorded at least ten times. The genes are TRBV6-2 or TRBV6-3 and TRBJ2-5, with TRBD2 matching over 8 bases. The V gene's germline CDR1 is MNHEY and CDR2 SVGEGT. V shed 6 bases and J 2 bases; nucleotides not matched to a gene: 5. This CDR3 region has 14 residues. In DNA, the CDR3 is TGTGCCAGCAGCGGACTAGCTCATCAAGAGACCCAGTACTTC. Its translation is CASSGLAHQETQYF.

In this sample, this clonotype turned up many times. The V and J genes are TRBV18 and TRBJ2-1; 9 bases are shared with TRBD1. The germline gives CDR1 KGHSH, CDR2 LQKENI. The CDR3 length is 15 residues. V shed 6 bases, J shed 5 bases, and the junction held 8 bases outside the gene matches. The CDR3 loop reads CASSTLTGGNNEQFF. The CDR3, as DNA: TGTGCCAGCTCGACCCTGACAGGGGGGAACAATGAGCAGTTCTTC. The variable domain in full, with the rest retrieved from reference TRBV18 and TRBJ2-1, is NAGVMQNPRHLVRRRGQEARLRCSPMKGHSHVYWYRQLPEEGLKFMVYLQKENIIDESGMPKERFSAEFPKEGPSILRIQQVVRGDSAAYFCASSTLTGGNNEQFFGPGTRLTVL.

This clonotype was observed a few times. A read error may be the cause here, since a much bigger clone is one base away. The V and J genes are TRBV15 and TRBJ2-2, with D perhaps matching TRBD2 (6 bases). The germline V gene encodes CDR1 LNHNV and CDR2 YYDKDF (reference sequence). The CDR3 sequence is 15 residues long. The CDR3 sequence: CATSRVGGRGGELLF. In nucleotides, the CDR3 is TGTGCCACCAGCAGAGTGGGCGGCCGAGGCGGGGAGCTGTTGTTT.

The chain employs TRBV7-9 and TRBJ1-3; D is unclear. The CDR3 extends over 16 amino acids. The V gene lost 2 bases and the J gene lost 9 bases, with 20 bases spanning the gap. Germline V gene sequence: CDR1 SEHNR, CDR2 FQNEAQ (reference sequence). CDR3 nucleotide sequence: TGTGCCAGCAGCTTACCGGGCCTCATCTCGGGCTCCACCATATATTTT. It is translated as CASSLPGLISGSTIYF.